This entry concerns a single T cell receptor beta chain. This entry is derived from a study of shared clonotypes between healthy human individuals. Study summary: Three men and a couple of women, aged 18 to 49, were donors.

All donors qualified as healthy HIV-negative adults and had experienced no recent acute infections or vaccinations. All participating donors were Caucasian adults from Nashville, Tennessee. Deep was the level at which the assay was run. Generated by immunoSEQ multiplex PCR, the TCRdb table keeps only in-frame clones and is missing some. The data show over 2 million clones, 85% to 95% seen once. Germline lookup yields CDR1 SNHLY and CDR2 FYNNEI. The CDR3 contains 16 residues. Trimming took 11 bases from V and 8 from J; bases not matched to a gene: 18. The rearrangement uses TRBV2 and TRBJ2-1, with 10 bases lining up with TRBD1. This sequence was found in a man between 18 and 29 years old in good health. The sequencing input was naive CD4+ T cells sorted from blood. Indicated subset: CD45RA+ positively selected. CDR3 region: CAAASLGQGDSDEQFF. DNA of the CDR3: TGTGCCGCAGCGTCCCTAGGACAGGGGGATTCGGATGAGCAGTTCTTC.